This paragraph covers one T cell receptor beta chain sequence. Per the original methods: The authors estimated nucleated cell counts from reference gene primer amplification. The repertoire was sequenced with immunoSEQ multiplex PCR; TCRdb's copy has only in-frame clones and lacks some. V and J calls and clone size are given by that table; D and trimming were obtained from the DNA. The repertoire consists of about 140,000 clones, with about four fifths occurring once and the leading ten covering under 2%. From germline, CDR1 is SGHDT and CDR2 YYEEEE. V gave up 4 bases and J gave up 7 bases; unmatched junction bases: 12. The CDR3 loop spans 16 amino acids. The data belong to a study of blood T cell repertoires in COVID-19. Study details: T cells, B-cell-depleted T cells, or PBMCs supplied cDNA or gDNA.

Participants classified as exposed had met a COVID-19 case within 2 weeks before study entry. The sequenced sample consisted of PBMCs or T cells enriched from blood (not recorded which). The clonotype originates from a young woman who had been exposed to COVID-19. The chain is built from TRBV5-6 and TRBJ2-5, with 11 bases that match TRBD1. The CDR3: CASSIPGQGVPGTQYF. As DNA, the CDR3 is TGTGCCAGCAGCATTCCGGGACAGGGGGTCCCTGGGACCCAGTACTTC.